Listed here is a single T cell receptor beta chain. Its antigen is unknown. These data come from a study of graft-versus-host responses after intestinal transplantation. Assay used: immunoSEQ multiplex PCR; TCRdb lists only in-frame clones, some missing. The sample consists of more than 80,000 clones, roughly nine tenths of them appearing once. Points from the study as a whole: There were GvH clones found in recipient marrow, and some of them appeared first in ileum or blood.

There are 15 residues in the CDR3. CDR1 and CDR2 (germline): MNHNS, SASEGT. The ends lost 3 bases at V and 0 bases at J; junction bases unmatched: 0. The sample here was unstimulated CD4+ T cells sorted from spleen or lymph node cells, taken before intestinal transplant. This TCR was recovered from a human donor who received an intestinal transplant. The genes are TRBV6-1 and TRBJ2-7; 12 nucleotides agree with TRBD2. The CDR3 nucleotides are TGTGCCAGCAGTGAGGGACTAGCGGGCTCCTACGAGCAGTACTTC. Its protein product is CASSEGLAGSYEQYF.